This TCR beta chain came from a study of blood T cell repertoires in COVID-19. About the study: Spain, Italy and the United States supplied samples that represented acute and convalescent COVID-19.

The germline gives CDR1 LGHDT, CDR2 YNNKEL (reference sequence). The CDR3 consists of 14 residues. Trimming pared 1 base from V and 0 bases from J, leaving 3 bases between. Method: immunoSEQ multiplex PCR; TCRdb's copy keeps in-frame clones and lacks some. The sample includes a few hundred thousand clones, about 87% of them seen just once. The rearrangement links TRBV3-1 (or the pseudogene TRBV3-2) to TRBJ1-4; D remains unclear. The sequencing input was peripheral blood. The source of this sequence is a man aged 55 to 70 who had recovered from COVID-19. The CDR3 sequence: CASSQVSTNEKLFF. DNA for the CDR3: TGTGCCAGCAGCCAAGTATCAACTAATGAAAAACTGTTTTTT.